These T cell receptor beta chains were read from a single sample in a study of T cell repertoires in cytomegalovirus infection. TCRdb passed the reads through MiXCR, listing each CDR3 protein once. Found here are 170,000 or so distinct CDR3 sequences, 17% of them singletons; the top ten hold approximately 25%. The specimen was CD8+ T cells from PBMCs. The receptors here all came from a human donor in good health (CMV status not recorded). Some clones in this sample may be carry-over from other donors' samples. The conserved cysteine and the conserved F or W are not part of the CDR3 here.

V gene | CDR3 protein
TRBV7-9 | ASRWGDRGSYEQY
TRBV7-6 | AVGKGSLPDNEQF
TRBV12-3/TRBV12-4 | ASSFSTGGNTIY
TRBV10-3 | AISEGQVPTIYGYT
TRBV7-9 | ASSSRWAQETQY
TRBV20-1 | SAPGQWFAYEQY
TRBV6-2/TRBV6-3 | ASSFGPTNEQY
TRBV7-9 | ASSYGFPYEQY
TRBV5-4 | ASSLAGTFFADTQY
TRBV7-8 | ASSLVGISYEQY
TRBV28 | ASSHRGQGFQPQH
TRBV25-1 | ASSAGQSTDTQY
TRBV7-2 | ASSLGLRRPAQGLETQY
TRBV7-6 | ASSLAPTGYEQY
TRBV2 | ASSQDSGVAKNIQY
TRBV19 | ASSTVDGRGYT
TRBV7-9 | ASSLHVSWDDYGYT
TRBV6-2/TRBV6-3 | ASRDQVSGANVLT
TRBV7-6 | ASSLSAPGEPQH
TRBV7-2 | ASSSAGTDYEQY
TRBV10-3 | AISDPLREQF
TRBV12-3/TRBV12-4 | ASSPTSFNEQF
TRBV6-2/TRBV6-3 | AITQGWNTEAF
TRBV9 | ASSEDGTSTDTQY
TRBV27 | ASSEASGGTGELF
TRBV7-2 | ASSLGGNQETQY
TRBV6-2/TRBV6-3 | ASSRTGFNQPQH
TRBV6-2/TRBV6-3 | ASSRGQTGELF
TRBV27 | ASSPGLAATDTQY
TRBV7-8 | ASSLSTRAGAVEQY
TRBV6-6 | ASSYSAAGYGYT
TRBV29-1 | SVEVSEPAYGYT
TRBV7-9 | ASSDPPSGGSGNTQY
TRBV6-2/TRBV6-3 | ASSYTPPGGPDGQF
TRBV24-1 | ATQTSYPPRELF
TRBV6-2/TRBV6-3 | ASSYLGQGADTGELF
TRBV12-3/TRBV12-4 | ASSFGTGNGKLF
TRBV4-3 | ASSQDIGTGDTEAF
TRBV12-3/TRBV12-4 | ASSSLDNEQY
TRBV7-6 | ASSPIKATNTEAF
TRBV7-6 | ASSLAPGTEAF
TRBV28 | ASSLFSNQPQH